The 27 T cell receptor beta chains below come from one sample, sequenced in a study of blood T cells in healthy people across ages. Together with a sample-barcoded 5' primer, a J-beta primer mix was included in a second PCR lasting roughly 7 to 11 cycles. TCRdb redid the calling of the 5' RACE reads with MiXCR, one entry per CDR3 protein. The profile shows more than 650,000 distinct CDR3 sequences, roughly 50% of them singletons. The specimen was blood. The receptors were gathered from a man older than 75 in good health.

This clonotype was detected a few times. The chain has TRBV18 and TRBJ2-1; TRBD2 matches 7 bases. Germline lookup yields CDR1 KGHSH and CDR2 LQKENI. The CDR3 sequence is 17 residues long. V lost 3 bases, J lost 0 bases, and 8 bases stayed unmatched. The CDR3 spells CASSPTVAGNSYNEQFF. In nucleotides, the CDR3 is TGTGCCAGCTCACCGACAGTAGCGGGTAACTCCTACAATGAGCAGTTCTTC.

This clonotype was seen a handful of times. The genes are TRBV3-1 and TRBJ2-7; D not resolved. V shed 4 bases and J shed 6 bases, with 19 bases lying between them. CDR1 and CDR2 (germline): LGHDT, YNNKEL (reference sequence). The CDR3 runs 15 residues. The CDR3 loop reads CASSPYITLDFEQYF. The CDR3 bases are TGTGCCAGCAGCCCATACATCACCCTAGACTTCGAGCAGTACTTC.

J is TRBJ1-1 and V is TRBV20-1; a weak D match, TRBD1 (5 bases). The CDR3 spans 14 residues. The ends were cut back, 6 bases at V and 3 bases at J, with 17 bases in the middle. Germline CDR1 and CDR2: DFQATT and SNEGSKA (reference sequence). CDR3 sequence reads: CSAQRPGGHTEAFF. The CDR3 bases are TGCAGTGCCCAACGACCGGGGGGACACACTGAAGCTTTCTTT.

This clonotype was seen only a few times. The V and J genes are TRBV5-1 and TRBJ1-6; D possibly corresponds to TRBD1 (5 bases). Germline V gene data show CDR1 as SGHRS and CDR2 as YFSETQ. The CDR3 is made up of 15 amino acids. Between the trimmed V and J ends, which lost 1 base and 8 bases, there was a span of 13 bases. In DNA form, the CDR3 reads TGCGCCAGCAGCTTGACTAACCGAGGGGATTCACCCCTCCACTTT. The encoded protein is CASSLTNRGDSPLHF. Using reference TRBV5-1 and TRBJ1-6 for the parts outside the CDR3, the full variable domain is KAGVTQTPRYLIKTRGQQVTLSCSPISGHRSVSWYQQTPGQGLQFLFEYFSETQRNKGNFPGRFSGRQFSNSRSEMNVSTLELGDSALYLCASSLTNRGDSPLHFGNGTRLTVT.

The table lists this clonotype with a few counts. This chain links TRBV29-1 with TRBJ2-5; 8 bases fit TRBD1. The CDR3 consists of 11 residues. The ends lost 8 bases at V and 5 bases at J; junction bases unmatched: 4. Germline CDR1 SQVTM, CDR2 ANQGSEA. This chain's CDR3 is CSMHRGETQYF. The CDR3 DNA follows: TGCAGCATGCACAGGGGGGAGACCCAGTACTTC.

Details on this clonotype: One junction end disagrees with the germline gene, perhaps due to a read error. The chain employs TRBV6-5 and TRBJ2-1; D perhaps matches TRBD2 (6 bases). In germline, CDR1 is MNHEY, CDR2 SVGAGI. The CDR3 length is 15 residues. For the CDR3, the DNA is TGTGCCAGTAGTTCTGAGGGACTCGCCTACAATGAGCAGTTCTTC. Translation: CASSSEGLAYNEQFF.

This chain links TRBV7-8 with TRBJ1-5; D is uncertain. The CDR3 sequence is 15 residues long. Trimming cost V 1 base and J 2 bases, with 9 bases left between them. Germline CDR1 SGHVS, CDR2 FQNEAQ. CDR3 in DNA: TGTGCCAGCAGCTTAGGCGGAGCCGGCAATCAGCCCCAGCATTTT. Translated: CASSLGGAGNQPQHF.

Notes on this clonotype: Mismatch with germline at one junction end may stem from a read error. The chain combines TRBV6-5 with TRBJ2-7; maybe TRBD1 (5 bases). The better agreement between TRBJ2-5 and the DNA end casts doubt on the J call. The germline V gene encodes CDR1 MNHEY and CDR2 SVGAGI. The CDR3 runs 15 residues. The DNA of the CDR3 is TGTGCCAGCAATTACTCGAAAGGGGCCAGAGAGACCCAGTACTTC. This encodes CASNYSKGARETQYF.

CDR3 loop: CSATFTRATNEKLFF. The CDR3, as DNA: TGCAGCGCCACCTTCACCAGAGCAACTAATGAAAAACTGTTTTTT. The rearrangement joins TRBV29-1 to TRBJ1-4; D is ambiguous. The CDR3 runs 15 residues. The V end was cut by 7 bases, the J end by 0 bases, with 15 bases between. CDR1 and CDR2 (germline): SQVTM, ANQGSEA. Variable domain in full (rest from reference TRBV29-1 and TRBJ1-4): SAVISQKPSRDICQRGTSLTIQCQVDSQVTMMFWYRQQPGQSLTLIATANQGSEATYESGFVIDKFPISRPNLTFSTLTVSNMSPEDSSIYLCSATFTRATNEKLFFGSGTQLSVL.

The chain links TRBV4-1 to TRBJ2-5, with D perhaps matching TRBD2 (6 bases). Trimming cost V 3 bases and J 5 bases, with 19 bases left between them. Germline values: CDR1 MGHRA, CDR2 YSYEKL. The CDR3 length is 16 residues. CDR3 DNA sequence: TGCGCCAGCAGCCAGACCGGAGGGCCATCCACGGAGACCCAGTACTTC. Protein sequence: CASSQTGGPSTETQYF.

This chain joins TRBV18 and TRBJ1-1, with D hard to call. The length of the CDR3 is 14 residues. Trimming took 2 bases from V and 1 from J, leaving 8 bases between them. Germline CDR1 reads KGHSH; CDR2 reads LQKENI. The CDR3 nucleotides read TGTGCCAGCTCACCATCGGCTGAGAACACTGAAGCTTTCTTT. Amino acids: CASSPSAENTEAFF.

This clonotype turned up a few times. The chain couples TRBV29-1 to TRBJ2-7, with no clear D. The CDR3 sequence is 13 residues long. Deletions cut 1 base from V and 1 base from J, with 8 bases between. Germline CDR1 is SQVTM and CDR2 is ANQGSEA. The CDR3 nucleotides read TGCAGCGTTGAAGGGCAGGATTCCTACGAGCAGTACTTC. This gives the protein CSVEGQDSYEQYF.

The rearrangement joins TRBV7-9 to TRBJ2-7; possibly TRBD2 for D (5 bases). The last part of the DNA fits TRBJ2-5 better; the J call may be wrong. The CDR3 sequence is 16 residues long. Germline CDR1 and CDR2: SEHNR and FQNEAQ (reference sequence). CDR3: CASSLGGWETEETQYF. In nucleotides, the CDR3 is TGTGCCAGCAGCTTAGGCGGTTGGGAGACGGAAGAGACCCAGTACTTC.

This clonotype occurred a few times. The gene calls are TRBV4-1 and TRBJ2-7; D is tentatively TRBD1 or TRBD2 (6 bases each). This CDR3 region has 15 residues. Between the trimmed V and J ends, which lost 2 bases and 3 bases, there was a span of 14 bases. CDR1 and CDR2 (germline): MGHRA, YSYEKL. The CDR3 region is CASSQLGGSFYEQYF. DNA for the CDR3: TGCGCCAGCAGCCAACTGGGGGGCTCATTCTACGAGCAGTACTTC.

The V gene is TRBV28, the J gene TRBJ2-7; a possible D gene is TRBD1 (5 bases). Per germline, CDR1 MDHEN and CDR2 SYDVKM. The ends were cut back, 7 bases at V and 7 bases at J, with 8 bases in the middle. CDR3 size: 10 residues. The CDR3 DNA follows: TGTGCCAGCAAGGACAATGAGCAGTACTTC. Translating gives CASKDNEQYF.

This clonotype turned up a few times. This rearrangement joins TRBV12-3 or TRBV12-4 to TRBJ1-5, with D unresolved. The CDR3 totals 12 residues. Trimming removed 0 bases from V and 9 bases from J, with 6 bases in between. In DNA, the CDR3 is TGTGCCAGCAGTTTAGCCCCCCGGCCCCAGCATTTT. This codes for CASSLAPRPQHF.

This clonotype was detected a few times. V is TRBV5-1 and J is TRBJ2-5, with 10 bases fitting TRBD1. The J segment lost 3 bases and the V segment lost 3 bases, leaving 2 bases of the junction unmatched. The CDR3 is 14 residues long. Germline CDR1 reads SGHRS; CDR2 reads YFSETQ. The CDR3 here is CASSYGTGEETQYF. CDR3 nucleotides: TGCGCCAGCAGCTACGGGACAGGGGAAGAGACCCAGTACTTC.

This clonotype appeared a few times. The chain joins TRBV29-1 to TRBJ2-1; D ambiguous. V was pared by 3 bases and J by 9 bases, with 24 bases between. Germline V gives CDR1 SQVTM, CDR2 ANQGSEA. This CDR3 comprises 16 residues. This CDR3 reads CSVESPFRSLGREQFF. Written as DNA, the CDR3 is TGCAGCGTTGAGTCCCCATTCCGATCCCTTGGGCGTGAGCAGTTCTTC.

The chain is built from TRBV6-6 and TRBJ2-2; 11 bases align to TRBD1. CDR3 length: 16 amino acids. With 6 bases clipped from V and 5 bases from J, the junction kept 8 bases outside the gene matches. CDR1 is MNHNY and CDR2 is SVGAGI in the germline V gene (reference sequence). The CDR3 loop reads CASSARTGGKTGELFF. CDR3 in DNA: TGTGCCAGCAGCGCTAGGACAGGGGGCAAGACCGGGGAGCTGTTTTTT.

The table lists this clonotype with a count of one. At one end, the junction sequence differs from germline, possibly due to a read error. The CDR3 DNA is TGCAGTGCTAGACACACAGAAGGCCGCTCCGACGAGCAGTACTTC. Amino acids: CSARHTEGRSDEQYF. The chain uses TRBV20-1 and TRBJ2-5; D not resolved. The J call may be faulty, since TRBJ2-7 better matches the DNA end. The CDR3 totals 15 residues. The germline CDR1 and CDR2 sequences are DFQATT and SNEGSKA (reference sequence).

This clonotype was counted only a few times. The CDR3 spells CASRRPLEGTRSPLHF. CDR3 in DNA: TGTGCCAGCCGTCGTCCCCTCGAGGGTACAAGGTCACCCCTCCACTTT. This rearrangement joins TRBV6-6 to TRBJ1-6; D uncertain. Trimming pared 8 bases from V and 10 bases from J, leaving 24 bases between. CDR3 length: 16 residues. Germline V gene data show CDR1 as MNHNY and CDR2 as SVGAGI (reference sequence).

Only one count was recorded for this clonotype. The V gene is TRBV7-3, the J gene TRBJ2-1, with 8 bases identical to TRBD1. The CDR3 spans 14 residues. CDR1 is SGHTA and CDR2 is FQGTGA in the germline V gene. With V trimmed by 5 bases and J by 10 bases, 10 bases remained unmatched. CDR3 region: CASSQVQGAEEQFF. CDR3 nucleotide sequence: TGTGCCAGCAGCCAAGTTCAGGGGGCGGAGGAGCAGTTCTTC.

The chain recombines TRBV27 with TRBJ2-5, with D possibly TRBD1 on 6 matching bases. Deletions cut 2 bases from V and 1 base from J, with 11 bases between. This CDR3 is 15 amino acids long. Germline assignment: CDR1 MNHEY and CDR2 SMNVEV (reference sequence). The CDR3 is CASSLLQGSQETQYF. The CDR3 nucleotides read TGTGCCAGCAGTTTACTACAGGGTTCCCAAGAGACCCAGTACTTC.

This clonotype showed up just once. This chain uses TRBV20-1 with TRBJ2-4; 8 nucleotides match TRBD1. The junction had 12 bases not matched to a gene; V was cut back by 5 bases and J by 0 bases. The germline V gene encodes CDR1 DFQATT and CDR2 SNEGSKA (reference sequence). The CDR3 runs to 17 residues. DNA of the CDR3: TGCAGTGCTGACCCCACAGGGGGAAAAGTAGCCAAAAACATTCAGTACTTC. Protein: CSADPTGGKVAKNIQYF.

The CDR3 sequence: CASRRGRPYGYTF. The CDR3 nucleotides are TGTGCCAGCAGGAGGGGGCGCCCCTATGGCTACACCTTC. This rearrangement joins TRBV7-2 to TRBJ1-2; 7 bases fit TRBD1. V lost 6 bases, J lost 4 bases, and 5 bases stayed unmatched. The CDR3 runs 13 residues. The V gene's germline CDR1 is SGHTA and CDR2 FQGNSA.

The CDR3 loop reads CASSLRTGDHQPQHF. Written as DNA, the CDR3 is TGTGCCAGCAGTTTGAGGACAGGGGACCATCAGCCCCAGCATTTT. J is TRBJ1-5 and V is TRBV28; 9 bases are shared with TRBD1. From germline, CDR1 is MDHEN and CDR2 SYDVKM. The trim removed 3 bases at V and 5 bases at J, leaving 5 bases unmatched. The CDR3 length is 15 residues.

The count of this clonotype is one. This sequence joins TRBV29-1 and TRBJ1-4, with no clear D. From germline, CDR1 is SQVTM and CDR2 ANQGSEA. Trimming left V 8 bases short and J 4 bases short, with 2 bases between. The CDR3 has 9 amino acids. Written as DNA, the CDR3 is TGCAGCTGTAATGAAAAACTGTTTTTT. As protein: CSCNEKLFF.